Each of the 13 T cell receptor beta chains below was sequenced from the same sample in a study of T-cell reconstitution after alpha-beta-depleted transplantation in children. Unique molecular identifiers were built into the TCRbeta library. TCRdb called the PCR reads again in MiXCR, with one record for every CDR3 protein. Here the sample spans about 370,000 distinct CDR3 sequences, 20% being singletons. Sequencing used PBMCs from the stem cell graft donor, obtained from the stem cell graft. These receptors all come from a human donor who donated a stem cell graft to a child with acute myeloid leukemia.

The chain carries TRBV12-3 or TRBV12-4 and TRBJ2-3, with D hard to call. Trimming stripped 3 bases from V and 5 bases from J, with 3 bases between. The CDR3 consists of 11 residues. CDR3 in DNA: TGTGCCAGCAGTTTTAAAGATACGCAGTATTTT. This translates into CASSFKDTQYF.

Only a few counts were recorded for this clonotype. V is TRBV5-1 and J is TRBJ1-2; D gene uncertain. The CDR3 contains 15 residues. Trimming pared 0 bases from V and 2 bases from J, leaving 11 bases between. Germline CDR1 SGHRS, CDR2 YFSETQ. The CDR3 is CASSLDGSLNYGYTF. Written as DNA, the CDR3 is TGCGCCAGCAGCTTGGATGGCAGCCTGAACTATGGCTACACCTTC. The complete variable domain, with remaining parts taken from reference TRBV5-1 and TRBJ1-2, reads KAGVTQTPRYLIKTRGQQVTLSCSPISGHRSVSWYQQTPGQGLQFLFEYFSETQRNKGNFPGRFSGRQFSNSRSEMNVSTLELGDSALYLCASSLDGSLNYGYTFGSGTRLTVV.

This clonotype has more than one count but fewer than ten. The CDR3 region has the DNA TGTGCCAGCAGCCCACCTCCGGGACACACCTACGAGCAGTACTTC. The encoded protein is CASSPPPGHTYEQYF. J is TRBJ2-7 and V is TRBV5-5; maybe TRBD1 (6 bases). The germline V gene has CDR1 SGHKS and CDR2 YYEKEE (reference sequence). The length of the CDR3 is 15 residues. V was trimmed by 4 bases and J by 2 bases, leaving 16 bases between them.

This clonotype was counted only a few times. The chain uses TRBV6-1 and TRBJ2-7; TRBD2 matches at 13 bases. Germline values: CDR1 MNHNS, CDR2 SASEGT. CDR3 length equals 13 residues. After removal of 6 bases from V and 12 bases from J, the junction contained 8 bases not matched to a gene. DNA for the CDR3: TGTGCCAGCAGCCAAGGACTAGCGGGAGTCCTGTACTTC. It translates to CASSQGLAGVLYF.

This clonotype was picked up many times. The chain is built from TRBV7-2 and TRBJ2-1; no reliable D call. V lost 7 bases and J 4 bases, leaving 14 bases between the germline ends. The CDR3 contains 14 residues. Germline CDR1 and CDR2: SGHTA and FQGNSA. Written as DNA, the CDR3 is TGTGCCAGCATCCCTAGTGTCTCTTACAATGAGCAGTTCTTC. As protein: CASIPSVSYNEQFF.

This chain uses TRBV12-3 or TRBV12-4 with TRBJ1-5, with D uncertain. This CDR3 is built from 11 residues. Deletions cut 1 base from V and 14 bases from J, with 9 bases between. CDR3 amino acids: CASSLGLLEHF. CDR3 sequence (DNA): TGTGCCAGCAGTTTAGGCCTCCTCGAGCATTTT.

This clonotype was seen repeatedly, ten times or more. The J gene is TRBJ2-2, the V gene TRBV6-4; D ambiguous. Trimming removed 2 bases at V and 3 bases at J, with 4 bases between. The CDR3 totals 13 residues. Germline V gene lookup returns CDR1 MRHNA and CDR2 SNTAGT. The CDR3 region has the DNA TGTGCCAGCAGTGACACGGACACCGGGGAGCTGTTTTTT. Translated, it gives CASSDTDTGELFF.

This clonotype was detected only a few times. CDR3 protein: CASKDRFNTGELFF. The CDR3 DNA reads TGCGCCAGCAAAGACAGATTCAACACCGGGGAGCTGTTTTTT. The chain uses TRBV10-2 and TRBJ2-2; tentative D call: TRBD1 (5 bases). The germline CDR1 and CDR2 sequences are WSHSY and SAAADI. The V end lost 7 bases, the J end lost 2 bases, and 11 bases lay between the germline ends. This CDR3 is 14 amino acids long.

In its sample, this clonotype was seen a few times. The CDR3 DNA is TGTGCCAGCAGTGGCGCCGGCAATCAGCCCCAGCATTTT. Its protein is CASSGAGNQPQHF. The rearrangement links TRBV2 to TRBJ1-5; D not certain. This CDR3 has 13 amino acids. In germline, CDR1 is SNHLY, CDR2 FYNNEI. The V and J ends lost 4 bases and 2 bases respectively, with 6 bases between them.

Only a few counts were recorded for this clonotype. This sequence joins TRBV4-3 and TRBJ2-2; perhaps TRBD1 as D (5 bases). This CDR3 has 15 amino acids. Germline V lookup: CDR1 LGHNA, CDR2 YSLEER. Trimming pared 0 bases from V and 5 bases from J, leaving 10 bases between. The CDR3 region has the DNA TGCGCCAGCAGCCAAGAAGGTGGGGCGACCGGGGAGCTGTTTTTT. Encoded protein: CASSQEGGATGELFF.

This clonotype was observed a single time. This chain connects TRBV6-1 to TRBJ1-1; D might be TRBD1 (5 bases). Trimming took off 5 bases at V and 3 bases at J, with 13 bases between the two ends. Germline V gene lookup returns CDR1 MNHNS and CDR2 SASEGT. This CDR3 is 14 amino acids long. This chain's CDR3 is CASSRGIPDTEAFF. The CDR3 DNA reads TGTGCCAGCAGTCGGGGGATCCCGGACACTGAAGCTTTCTTT.

The chain joins TRBV28 to TRBJ2-7; D remains unclear. CDR1 MDHEN and CDR2 SYDVKM come from the germline V gene. V lost 6 bases and J lost 5, with 14 bases in between. The CDR3 runs 13 residues. CDR3 bases: TGTGCCAGCAGCCGCCCTCTCCGGGACGAGCAGTACTTC. This sequence encodes CASSRPLRDEQYF.

The V call is TRBV5-1, the J call TRBJ1-1, with D perhaps TRBD1 (5 bases). The ends were cut back, 4 bases at V and 3 bases at J, with 19 bases in the middle. Germline CDR1 SGHRS, CDR2 YFSETQ. CDR3 length: 16 amino acids. The CDR3 bases are TGCGCCAGCAGCCCCGCCGGGCGGAGGGGTGACACTGAAGCTTTCTTT. Translation: CASSPAGRRGDTEAFF.